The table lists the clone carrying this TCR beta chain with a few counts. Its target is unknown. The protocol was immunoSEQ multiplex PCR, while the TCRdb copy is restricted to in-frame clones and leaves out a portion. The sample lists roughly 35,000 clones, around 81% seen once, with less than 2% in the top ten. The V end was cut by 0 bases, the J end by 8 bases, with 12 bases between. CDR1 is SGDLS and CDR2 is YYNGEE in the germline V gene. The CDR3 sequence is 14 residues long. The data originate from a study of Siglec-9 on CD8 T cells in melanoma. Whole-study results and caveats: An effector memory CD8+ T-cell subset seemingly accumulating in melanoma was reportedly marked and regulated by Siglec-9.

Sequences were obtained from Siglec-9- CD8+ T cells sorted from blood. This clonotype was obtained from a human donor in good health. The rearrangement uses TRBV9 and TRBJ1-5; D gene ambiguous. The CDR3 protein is CASSVEMGDKPQHF. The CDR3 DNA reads TGTGCCAGCAGCGTAGAGATGGGCGACAAGCCCCAGCATTTT.